A selection of T cell receptor beta chains follows, all from one sample in a study of T cells in Graves' hyperthyroidism and ophthalmopathy. Via MiXCR, TCRdb re-called the multiplex PCR reads, giving one row per CDR3 protein. The sample has around 240,000 distinct CDR3 sequences, about 14% seen once. The sequenced sample was blood. The receptor set was obtained from a woman aged 40 to 50 with Graves' hyperthyroidism that later progressed to Graves' ophthalmopathy. CDR3s include the opening cysteine and the closing phenylalanine or tryptophan. Each record gives: V gene, CDR3 protein.

TRBV20-1 CSASGHGNTEAFF
TRBV14 CASSQAGAVGTDTQYF
TRBV6-1 CASSTWAEAFF
TRBV20-1 CSARDSGRVRETQYF
TRBV18 CASSLENAQGASGTQYF
TRBV12-3/TRBV12-4 CASRPTSILNEQFF
TRBV7-6 CASSSGATGFYNEQFF
TRBV20-1 CSAGPNRGGQPQHF
TRBV7-9 CASSHRVGAQLDEQYF
TRBV24-1 CATSPTGSGYEQYF
TRBV28 CASSLGGRSTDTQYF
TRBV7-9 CASSLMSGFTDTQYF
TRBV25-1 CASSESRGPMPLKLFF
TRBV19 CATGSNQPQHF
TRBV4-1 CASSLGYSGRPNTGELFF
TRBV28 CASSLSRLGETQYF
TRBV12-3/TRBV12-4 CASSFWDNVDQPQHF
TRBV9 CASSVGTTQETQYF
TRBV6-1 CASSRGTGVNQPQHF
TRBV2 CASSVASPLHF
TRBV20-1 CSARDRVGQGYGYTF
TRBV20-1 CSAEDRVRNQPQHF
TRBV27 CASSFQDGTTEAFF
TRBV11-2 CASSLVAHSGNTIYF
TRBV28 CASSFVGEALNTGELFF
TRBV5-1 CASSQTGANYGYTF
TRBV12-3/TRBV12-4 CASSRHYEQYF
TRBV12-3/TRBV12-4 CASSLDRDIQYF
TRBV9 CASSVGPGRGETQYF
TRBV2 CASKGPNRGHTDTQYF
TRBV6-1 CATELGGALSSYNEQFF
TRBV2 CASSEDRGANEKLFF
TRBV3-1 CASSLGLAANEQFF
TRBV28 CASSHPWTSGRVGNEQFF
TRBV3-1 CGTSGNTDTQYF
TRBV5-6 CASSLGAGEAFF
TRBV28 CASSQAASGRSVWYEQYF
TRBV15 CATSSLTSGPPPYEQYF
TRBV19 CASSILVGRGEEKLFF
TRBV29-1 CSVSFGSAQHF
TRBV6-1 CASGIPFLAGVGSRITDTQYF
TRBV2 CAGTASGAGTQYF
TRBV24-1 CATSDSGTKSYEQYF
TRBV20-1 CSARSRLDWARNTIYF
TRBV11-2 CASSSSTSGRELNIQYF
TRBV19 CASSEQDSSTDTQYF
TRBV12-3/TRBV12-4 CASSLSGTYF
TRBV28 CASSSSYSNQPQHF
TRBV30 CAWSWGRSYPYSYEQYF
TRBV5-1 CASSLVSGSNDGYEQYF
TRBV18 CASSPVIPGGPRTGELFF
TRBV6-2/TRBV6-3 CASSLESGRTAQYF
TRBV6-1 CASSPGATGKIYF
TRBV5-1 CASSQQGFSGNTIYF
TRBV7-3 CASKTMGGYTDTQYF
TRBV3-1 CASSPGGGRAGSYNEQFF
TRBV9 CASSVVEGGPGETQYF